This T cell receptor beta chain derives from a study of cytomegalovirus exposure and HLA in healthy donors. Per germline, CDR1 GTSNPN and CDR2 SVGIG (reference sequence). The CDR3 spans 15 residues. Trimming left V 4 bases short and J 9 bases short, with 19 bases between. 60 Vbeta and 13 Jbeta primers were used in PCR. The data were produced by immunoSEQ multiplex PCR, yet TCRdb's version contains in-frame clones alone and is incomplete. The repertoire has 150,000 to 200,000 clones, roughly 65% of them found once; the top ten carry 3.5% to 5.5%. Sequenced input: PBMCs. V is TRBV30 and J is TRBJ1-6, with D unclear. This sequence was found in a woman under 30 in good health and CMV-seropositive. The CDR3 spells CAWNLRSGLGSPLHF. CDR3 sequence (DNA): TGTGCCTGGAACCTGAGGTCTGGATTGGGTTCACCCCTCCACTTT. The full variable domain, in which reference TRBV30 and TRBJ1-6 provide the parts outside the CDR3, is SQTIHQWPATLVQPVGSPLSLECTVEGTSNPNLYWYRQAAGRGLQLLFYSVGIGQISSEVPQNLSASRPQDRQFILSSKKLLLSDSGFYLCAWNLRSGLGSPLHFGNGTRLTVT.